Listed below are T cell receptor beta chains from one sample, sequenced in a study of Graves' ophthalmopathy and Graves' hyperthyroidism. One entry per CDR3 protein results from TCRdb running MiXCR on the multiplex PCR reads. The table includes 580,000 or so distinct CDR3 sequences, approximately 37% detected once. Sequencing was performed on peripheral blood or thyroid tissue (not recorded which). These receptors were collected from an adult man with Graves' hyperthyroidism. The CDR3 runs from the conserved cysteine through the conserved F or W. The D gene is left open where the match is weak. For some rows the clone size is stated as once, few or many, or as a class when expanded; others skip it.

d_call	j_call	clone_size	v_call	cdr3_nt	cdr3_aa
-	TRBJ2-1	-	TRBV20-1	TGCAGTGCTAGAAGGATAAACAATGAGCAGTTCTTC	CSARRINNEQFF
-	TRBJ1-5	-	TRBV5-5	TGTGCCAGCGGCTCGCAGGGGCAGCCCCAGCATTTT	CASGSQGQPQHF
TRBD1	TRBJ1-4	-	TRBV10-3	TGTGCCAGCAACCGGGACAGGGCTAATGAAAAACTGTTTTTT	CASNRDRANEKLFF
-	TRBJ2-5	many	TRBV19	TGTGCCAGTAGTGTACAAGGGGAGACCCAGTACTTC	CASSVQGETQYF
-	TRBJ2-7	-	TRBV20-1	TGCAGTTTAGAAGGGACGGGTGTTGCCTACGAGCAGTACTTC	CSLEGTGVAYEQYF
-	TRBJ1-1	few	TRBV2	TGTGCCAGCAAAACGGGACTCATGAACACTGAAGCTTTCTTT	CASKTGLMNTEAFF
TRBD2	TRBJ2-1	-	TRBV5-1	TGCGCCAGCAGCTTGGTTAGCGGGGTTCACAATGAGCAGTTCTTC	CASSLVSGVHNEQFF
-	TRBJ1-6	many	TRBV5-8	TGTGCCAGCCTCGGCCAGGGGAACGGTTCACCCCTCCACTTT	CASLGQGNGSPLHF
-	TRBJ1-2	-	TRBV28	TGTGCCAGCAATCCCGACACCGGGGACTATGGCTACACCTTC	CASNPDTGDYGYTF
-	TRBJ2-7	many	TRBV7-8	TGTGCCAGCAGCTTAGTGGAAGGGATCGCCTACGAGCAGTACTTC	CASSLVEGIAYEQYF
TRBD1	TRBJ1-1	-	TRBV7-9	TGTGCCAGCAGTTTACCGGGACAGGGGGTTGAGAACACTGAAGCTTTCTTT	CASSLPGQGVENTEAFF
TRBD2	TRBJ2-7	few	TRBV10-2	TGCGCCAGCTCCGGGAGGCGGGACGAGCAGTACTTC	CASSGRRDEQYF
TRBD2	TRBJ2-5	few	TRBV7-2	TGTGCCAGCAGCTTGGGGTTAGCGGGGCTAGAGACCCAGTACTTC	CASSLGLAGLETQYF
TRBD1	TRBJ1-2	-	TRBV29-1	TGCAGCGGACAGGGGGCGGGTTATGGCTACACCTTC	CSGQGAGYGYTF
-	TRBJ2-7	-	TRBV7-9	TGCGCCAGCAGCTGGGCCGACGGGAGTCACGAGCAGTACTTC	CASSWADGSHEQYF
TRBD1	TRBJ2-7	few	TRBV29-1	TGCAGCGGACTGACAGGGAGAAGTGAGCAGTACTTC	CSGLTGRSEQYF
-	TRBJ1-2	-	TRBV29-1	TGCAGCGTTGGCCGGCTAGCGGGAGGGAACAATGGCTACACCTTC	CSVGRLAGGNNGYTF
-	TRBJ2-5	many	TRBV7-6	TGTGCCAGCAGGGGGGGGCATACCCCACAAGAGACCCAGTACTTC	CASRGGHTPQETQYF
TRBD1	TRBJ2-7	many	TRBV2	TGTGCCAGCAGTGGCCCCCCGGACAGGGTCTCCTACGAGCAGTACTTC	CASSGPPDRVSYEQYF
TRBD1	TRBJ1-3	few	TRBV9	TGTGCCAGCAGCGCCGCCCCTGTGAGGGGGCTGGATGGAAACACCATATATTTT	CASSAAPVRGLDGNTIYF
-	TRBJ1-3	many	TRBV7-8	TGTGCCAGCAGCTTCGAGGCAGGGAACTCTGGAAACACCATATATTTT	CASSFEAGNSGNTIYF
-	TRBJ2-5	many	TRBV12-3/TRBV12-4	TGTGCCAGCAGGTCGGACACATACCAAGAGACCCAGTACTTC	CASRSDTYQETQYF
TRBD1	TRBJ2-7	-	TRBV9	TGTGCCAGCAGCGTAGCAGGGGGTCGCACGGGCGAGCAGTACTTC	CASSVAGGRTGEQYF
TRBD1	TRBJ1-2	many	TRBV6-5	TGTGCCAGCAGTTACGGGACAGGGTTGGGCTACACCTTC	CASSYGTGLGYTF
-	TRBJ2-3	few	TRBV25-1	TGTGCCAGCAGTGTAGAGGGGTTCTCCACAGATACGCAGTATTTT	CASSVEGFSTDTQYF
TRBD1	TRBJ1-5	-	TRBV19	TGTGCCAGTAGGGTCGGCAGGGGGCTCGGTCAGCCCCAGCATTTT	CASRVGRGLGQPQHF
-	TRBJ2-5	many	TRBV2	TGTGCCAGCAAACCGGGGCATACACAAGAGACCCAGTACTTC	CASKPGHTQETQYF
TRBD2	TRBJ2-1	-	TRBV7-2	TGTGCCAGCCAACTCGGGGGGGGGAATGAGCAGTTCTTC	CASQLGGGNEQFF
TRBD2	TRBJ2-5	-	TRBV2	TGTGCCGGGACTAGCGGGATTCAAGAGGCCCAGTACTTC	CAGTSGIQEAQYF
-	TRBJ1-2	-	TRBV9	TGTGCCAGCAGCCCCAGACTGGGGCTAGTTAATGGCTACACCTTC	CASSPRLGLVNGYTF
-	TRBJ1-2	many	TRBV29-1	TGCAGCGTTGAAGATCGGAAGGGCTACACCTTC	CSVEDRKGYTF
-	TRBJ2-5	-	TRBV6-5	TGTGCCAGCAGTTACTCGCCGGTGGTTCGGGATACGCAGTACTTC	CASSYSPVVRDTQYF
-	TRBJ1-5	-	TRBV20-1	TGCAGTGCTAGAGTACCAGGGAGGGTGGAGACCCAGCATTTT	CSARVPGRVETQHF
TRBD1	TRBJ1-2	-	TRBV4-1	TGCGCCAGCAGCCAAGTCGGGGTCCGGGACAGATATGGCTACACCTTC	CASSQVGVRDRYGYTF
-	TRBJ2-7	-	TRBV7-9	TGTGCCAGCAGCGTAGACAGCTTGGGCAATGAGCAGTACTTC	CASSVDSLGNEQYF
TRBD1	TRBJ1-2	-	TRBV15	TGTGCCACCAGCACCAGGGACAGGGTCGGCTTCACCTTC	CATSTRDRVGFTF